The present T cell receptor (beta chain) was sequenced within a study of T-cell memory formation after mild COVID-19. Via MiXCR, TCRdb re-called the 5' RACE reads, giving one row per CDR3 protein. The sample gives about 470,000 distinct CDR3 sequences, roughly 20% of which show up once; 9% to 15% is in the top ten. This clonotype appeared a few times. The trim removed 4 bases at V and 9 bases at J, leaving 8 bases unmatched. Germline V gives CDR1 SGHTA, CDR2 FQGNSA. CDR3 length: 15 residues. The specimen was PBMCs or a T cell subset sorted from them (not recorded which). The clonotype was recovered from an adult woman who had mild COVID-19 (a few samples of this study predate the infection). Cell type and time point are not known. The gene calls are TRBV7-2 and TRBJ1-6; 8 bases line up with TRBD1. CDR3 nucleotide sequence: TGTGCCAGCAGCTCCTTCGGACAGGGACGTTCACCCCTCCACTTT. It specifies CASSSFGQGRSPLHF.